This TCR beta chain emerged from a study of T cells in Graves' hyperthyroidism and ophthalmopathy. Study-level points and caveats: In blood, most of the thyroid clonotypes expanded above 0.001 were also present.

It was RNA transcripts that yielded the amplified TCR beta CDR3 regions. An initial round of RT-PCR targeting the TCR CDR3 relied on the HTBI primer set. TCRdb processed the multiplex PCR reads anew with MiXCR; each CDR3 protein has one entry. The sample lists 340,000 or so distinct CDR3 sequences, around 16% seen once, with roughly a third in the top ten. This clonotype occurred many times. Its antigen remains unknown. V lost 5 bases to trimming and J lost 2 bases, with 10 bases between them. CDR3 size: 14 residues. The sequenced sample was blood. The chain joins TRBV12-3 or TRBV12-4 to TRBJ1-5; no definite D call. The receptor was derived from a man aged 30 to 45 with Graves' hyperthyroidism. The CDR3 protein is CASSPRSGNQPQHF. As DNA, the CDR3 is TGTGCCAGCAGTCCAAGGTCAGGCAATCAGCCCCAGCATTTT.